Listed below are T cell receptor beta chains from one sample, sequenced in a study of shared clonotypes between healthy human individuals. TCRdb's table, derived via immunoSEQ multiplex PCR, lists solely in-frame clones and lacks some. The table shows about 590,000 clones, with about 95% occurring only once. Sequencing used naive CD8+ T cells sorted from blood. The receptors were sampled from a woman aged 30 to 39 in good health. The CDR3 runs from the conserved cysteine through the conserved F or W. A D gene is named only where the DNA matches it firmly. Size values are once, few and many counts, or a class for expanded clones, and some rows have none.

j_gene	abundance	len	v_gene	d_gene	CDR3nt	CDR3aa
TRBJ2-7	-	18	TRBV28	TRBD1	TGTGCCAGCAGCTCCCTAAATCCGGTAGGACAGGGCCCCTACGAGCAGTACTTC	CASSSLNPVGQGPYEQYF
TRBJ2-1	-	13	TRBV25-1	-	TGTGCCAGCAGTCAAACTCGTACCGAGGGGCAGTTCTTC	CASSQTRTEGQFF
TRBJ2-7	-	14	TRBV27	-	TGTGCCAGCAGCCGCTCCGGGAGCACCTACGAGCAGTACTTC	CASSRSGSTYEQYF
TRBJ1-4	-	15	TRBV7-2	-	TGTGCCAGCAGCTTTTCTGGGGGAGCTAATGAAAAACTGTTTTTT	CASSFSGGANEKLFF
TRBJ2-7	-	12	TRBV5-1	-	TGCGCCAGCAGCTTGCCCAGTTTGCAGCAGTACTTC	CASSLPSLQQYF
TRBJ2-5	-	14	TRBV14	-	TGTGCCAGCAGCCAAGATATAGGGCGAGAGACCCAGTACTTC	CASSQDIGRETQYF
TRBJ2-7	-	17	TRBV14	TRBD2	TGTGCCAGCAGCCAACGACGACTAGCGGGACTACACTACGAGCAGTACTTC	CASSQRRLAGLHYEQYF
TRBJ2-5	-	15	TRBV7-4	-	TGTGCCAGCAGCTTAGCGCTAAGGAAGCAAGAGACCCAGTACTTC	CASSLALRKQETQYF
TRBJ2-2	-	12	TRBV9	-	TGTGCCAGCAGCACCCAGGGCGGGGAGCTGTTTTTT	CASSTQGGELFF
TRBJ2-1	-	17	TRBV5-4	TRBD1	TGTGCCAGCAGCTCAGGCGGGACAGGGGGCTCCTACAATGAGCAGTTCTTC	CASSSGGTGGSYNEQFF
TRBJ2-3	-	14	TRBV6-1	-	TGTGCCAGCAGTGAAAGTGTGATCTCGGATACGCAGTATTTT	CASSESVISDTQYF
TRBJ1-3	-	15	TRBV4-1	TRBD1	TGCGCCAGCAGTCCGGGACAGAACTCTGGAAACACCATATATTTT	CASSPGQNSGNTIYF
TRBJ2-7	once	13	TRBV6-9	TRBD1	TGTGCCAGCAGCTGGACAGGGGGTCTAGAGCAGTACTTC	CASSWTGGLEQYF
TRBJ2-7	-	16	TRBV28	-	TGTGCCAGCACGCCAACCGGTTCGGGGAGCTCCTACGAGCAGTACTTC	CASTPTGSGSSYEQYF
TRBJ2-7	-	16	TRBV13	-	TGTGCCAGCAGCTTAGATGCCGGGACTGGATTTTACGAGCAGTACTTC	CASSLDAGTGFYEQYF
TRBJ2-7	-	14	TRBV5-6	TRBD2	TGTGCCAGCACTGTATGGGGGGGAGGTCCTCCCGAATACTTC	CASTVWGGGPPEYF
TRBJ2-5	-	16	TRBV5-6	TRBD2	TGTGCCAGCAGCTTGGCCCTAGCGGGAGGAGGGGAGACCCAGTACTTC	CASSLALAGGGETQYF
TRBJ2-5	-	17	TRBV25-1	-	TGTGCCAGCAGTGAATGGAACGGAGAATCGGCCCAAGAGACCCAGTACTTC	CASSEWNGESAQETQYF
TRBJ2-7	-	14	TRBV19	TRBD2	TGTGCCAGTGGGACTAGCGGGAACTCCTACGAGCAGTACTTC	CASGTSGNSYEQYF
TRBJ2-7	-	14	TRBV2	-	TGTGCCAGCAGATTTGCCGGGGGAACCTACGAGCAGTACTTC	CASRFAGGTYEQYF
TRBJ2-7	-	11	TRBV29-1	-	TGCAGCGTTGAGGTCGGCTACGAGCAGTACTTC	CSVEVGYEQYF
TRBJ1-4	-	15	TRBV6-1	-	TGTGCCAGCAGTGATCCGGGTCAGCCAGCCGAAAAACTGTTTTTT	CASSDPGQPAEKLFF
TRBJ2-5	-	14	TRBV11-2	-	TGTGCCAGCAGTGTCGAGCTAGCGTTGGAGACCCAGTACTTC	CASSVELALETQYF
TRBJ1-4	-	14	TRBV19	-	TGTGCCAGTAGAAGGTGGCAGGGGAATGAAAAACTGTTTTTT	CASRRWQGNEKLFF
TRBJ2-1	-	15	TRBV27	TRBD2	TGTGCCAGCAGTTCCGGGACTAGCGGGAGGGAGGACGAGTTCTTC	CASSSGTSGREDEFF
TRBJ1-1	-	13	TRBV29-1	-	TGCAGCGTGGAGGCGGGCGGGAACACTGAAGCTTTCTTT	CSVEAGGNTEAFF
TRBJ1-1	-	13	TRBV19	-	TGTGCCAGCGGGGACACCATGAACACTGAAGCTTTCTTT	CASGDTMNTEAFF
TRBJ1-5	-	14	TRBV19	-	TGTGCCAGTAGTATAGTTCCGGGACCCGGGCCCCAGCATTTT	CASSIVPGPGPQHF
TRBJ2-7	-	16	TRBV5-6	-	TGTGCCAGCAGCTTGGCTAGGAGGATAGGACGGAACGAGCAGTACTTC	CASSLARRIGRNEQYF
TRBJ2-7	-	11	TRBV10-3	-	TGTGCCATCAGTGGGGGGTACGAGCAGTACTTC	CAISGGYEQYF
TRBJ1-1	-	14	TRBV6-5	-	TGTGCCAGCAGTTACTCGAGTCCTGGTACTGAAGCTTTCTTT	CASSYSSPGTEAFF
TRBJ2-2	-	15	TRBV19	-	TGTGCCAGTATTTCCGGGACAACGAACACCGGGGAGCTGTTTTTT	CASISGTTNTGELFF
TRBJ2-3	-	16	TRBV19	TRBD2	TGTGCCAGTAGTGCGCCCCTAGCGGGAGTCACAGATACGCAGTATTTT	CASSAPLAGVTDTQYF
TRBJ2-7	-	12	TRBV2	-	TGTGCCAGCAGCGACAGGATGGACGAGCAGTACTTC	CASSDRMDEQYF
TRBJ2-5	-	14	TRBV28	TRBD2	TGTGCCACCCGGGGGGCTAGCGGGTTAGAGACCCAGTACTTC	CATRGASGLETQYF
TRBJ2-7	once	10	TRBV2	-	TGTGCCAGCAGGGTGAACGAGCAGTACTTC	CASRVNEQYF
TRBJ2-1	-	15	TRBV7-8	-	TGTGCCAGCAGCCACAAGCGGACTTCCTACAATGAGCAGTTCTTC	CASSHKRTSYNEQFF
TRBJ1-1	-	14	TRBV27	-	TGTGCCAGCAGTTGGACAGTAATGAACACTGAAGCTTTCTTT	CASSWTVMNTEAFF
TRBJ2-7	-	15	TRBV5-5	TRBD2	TGTGCCAGCAGCTTGAGCGGGAGTTCAGTGTACGAGCAGTACTTC	CASSLSGSSVYEQYF
TRBJ2-3	-	15	TRBV6-6	-	TGTGCCAGCAGTTACTTGGCGGAGAGCACAGATACGCAGTATTTT	CASSYLAESTDTQYF
TRBJ2-1	-	15	TRBV7-9	-	TGTGCCAGCAGCTTTGCGGGAAACTCCTACAATGAGCAGTTCTTC	CASSFAGNSYNEQFF
TRBJ2-7	-	16	TRBV2	TRBD1	TGTGCCAGCACACCCCGCGCGACAGGGGGCACAGGGGAGCAGTACTTC	CASTPRATGGTGEQYF
TRBJ1-4	-	15	TRBV27	-	TGTGCCAGCAGGATATCAGTGGGATATAATGAAAAACTGTTTTTT	CASRISVGYNEKLFF
TRBJ2-7	-	13	TRBV27	TRBD1	TGTGCCAGCAGTCCGGGGACAGGGCGCGAGCAGTACTTC	CASSPGTGREQYF
TRBJ2-7	-	14	TRBV7-9	-	TGTGCCAGCAGCTCGACGAAACAGGGTTACGAGCAGTACTTC	CASSSTKQGYEQYF
TRBJ2-3	once	14	TRBV9	TRBD2	TGTGCCAGCAGCGTATCGGGAGGCTTGGATACGCAGTATTTT	CASSVSGGLDTQYF
TRBJ2-3	-	14	TRBV19	-	TGTGCCAGTAGTATTTCTCCAAACACAGATACGCAGTATTTT	CASSISPNTDTQYF
TRBJ2-1	-	16	TRBV11-2	TRBD2	TGTGCCAGCAGCCCTACGGGGGGGAGCTCCTACAATGAGCAGTTCTTC	CASSPTGGSSYNEQFF
TRBJ1-1	-	13	TRBV19	-	TGTGCCAGTAGTATTTGGGGGGGCACTGAAGCTTTCTTT	CASSIWGGTEAFF
TRBJ2-7	-	16	TRBV6-1	TRBD1	TGTGCCAGCAGTGAATCGACAGGGGATTTCGGGAACGAGCAGTACTTC	CASSESTGDFGNEQYF
TRBJ2-2	-	15	TRBV5-4	-	TGTGCCAGCAGCTTGGAGCTAGCTGGGGCCGGGGAGCTGTTTTTT	CASSLELAGAGELFF
TRBJ2-7	-	19	TRBV28	TRBD2	TGTGCCAGCAGTTTAAAGGTCGCGGGACTAGCGGGGCCAACCTACGAGCAGTACTTC	CASSLKVAGLAGPTYEQYF
TRBJ2-7	-	13	TRBV4-1	-	TGCGCCAGCAGCCAAAGAGTTAGCTACGAGCAGTACTTC	CASSQRVSYEQYF
TRBJ1-2	-	11	TRBV28	-	TGTGCCAGCAGTCCGGCCTATGGCTACACCTTC	CASSPAYGYTF
TRBJ2-1	-	13	TRBV6-1	-	TGTGCCAGCAGGCCCACGGGGGCCCCTGAGCAGTTCTTC	CASRPTGAPEQFF
TRBJ2-1	-	16	TRBV28	-	TGTGCCAGCAGTCCCCTAGCGTTGAGCTCCTACAATGAGCAGTTCTTC	CASSPLALSSYNEQFF